This T cell receptor beta chain was captured by sequencing in a study of response to subunit inactivated influenza vaccine. The study, taken as a whole, reports: Authors suggested that a seasonal influenza vaccination recruits few new T cells each time.

TCRdb processed the RT-PCR reads anew with MiXCR; each CDR3 protein has one entry. The sample has about 570,000 distinct CDR3 sequences, approximately 10% seen once; the top ten hold roughly a tenth. The CDR3 runs 14 residues. V trimming: 2 bases; J trimming: 5 bases; junction bases outside the gene matches: 2. The V gene's germline CDR1 is MDHEN and CDR2 SYDVKM. This clonotype was seen repeatedly, ten times or more. Its antigen is unknown. The TCR comes from a man between 45 and 60 years old who received an inactivated influenza vaccine. This sequence joins TRBV28 and TRBJ2-7, with 11 bases identical to TRBD1. Material: PBMCs from blood, obtained on the day of vaccination. CDR3 sequence reads: CASSLGDRGNEQYF. CDR3 nucleotide sequence: TGTGCCAGCAGTTTAGGGGACAGGGGGAACGAGCAGTACTTC. Full variable domain (remainder filled in from reference TRBV28 and TRBJ2-7): DVKVTQSSRYLVKRTGEKVFLECVQDMDHENMFWYRQDPGLGLRLIYFSYDVKMKEKGDIPEGYSVSREKKERFSLILESASTNQTSMYLCASSLGDRGNEQYFGPGTRLTVT.